This T cell receptor (beta chain) was captured in a study of shared clonotypes between healthy human individuals. Study-level background: The study enrolled a couple of women and a few men aged 18 to 49. Researchers assigned three CD4 naive, three CD4 memory, two CD8 naive and one CD8 memory plate to each donor.

Germline CDR1 KGHSH, CDR2 LQKENI. This CDR3 is built from 17 residues. V lost 1 base and J lost 2; bases outside the gene matches: 8. Clones were read by immunoSEQ multiplex PCR, and TCRdb kept only the in-frame ones, dropping some. The table lists roughly 2.6 million clones, more than 90% of them singletons. Among the donors, all were Caucasian adults who lived in Nashville, Tennessee. The receptor was isolated from a young man in good health. The gene calls are TRBV18 and TRBJ2-3; 8 bases agree with TRBD1. Sequencing was performed on naive CD4+ T cells sorted from blood. The subset: CD45RA+ positively selected. The CDR3 spells CASSPLQGAPNTDTQYF. CDR3 in DNA: TGTGCCAGCTCACCACTTCAGGGGGCCCCCAACACAGATACGCAGTATTTT.